These T cell receptor beta chains were read from a single sample in a study of blood T cell repertoires in COVID-19. Sequencing was performed with immunoSEQ multiplex PCR; in TCRdb, only in-frame clones are kept and a portion is missing. The table shows around 59,000 clones, with 80% occurring only once. The sample consisted of peripheral blood. The receptors shown here come from a man in his 60s with acute or convalescent COVID-19. CDR3s include the opening cysteine and the closing phenylalanine or tryptophan. The D gene is left open where the match is weak. Rows give clone size only sometimes, using once, few, many, or a class for an expanded clone.

D | size | length | J | V | CDR3 | DNA
NA | NA | 13 | TRBJ1-3 | TRBV29-1 | CSVLRGVGNTIYF | TGCAGCGTTCTTCGCGGGGTAGGAAACACCATATATTTT
NA | NA | 11 | TRBJ2-1 | TRBV20-1 | CSASSGGEQFF | TGCAGTGCTAGTTCCGGGGGAGAGCAGTTCTTC
NA | NA | 13 | TRBJ1-6 | TRBV10-2 | CATEDSHNSPLHF | TGCGCCACCGAGGACAGCCATAATTCACCCCTCCACTTT
NA | NA | 15 | TRBJ1-2 | TRBV5-5 | CASSLVGAANYGYTF | TGTGCCAGCAGCTTGGTGGGGGCGGCGAACTATGGCTACACCTTC
TRBD1 | NA | 15 | TRBJ1-5 | TRBV19 | CASSRKDRGRQPQHF | TGTGCCAGTAGTAGAAAGGACAGGGGAAGACAGCCCCAGCATTTT
NA | NA | 12 | TRBJ2-7 | TRBV2 | CASSRTSHEQYF | TGTGCCAGCAGCCGGACATCCCACGAGCAGTACTTC
NA | NA | 18 | TRBJ1-2 | TRBV19 | CASSIISLGGLPNYGYTF | TGTGCCAGTAGTATCATCTCCTTGGGGGGACTCCCTAACTATGGCTACACCTTC
NA | once | 17 | TRBJ1-1 | TRBV5-1 | CASSLGRRPDGNTEAFF | TGCGCCAGCAGCTTGGGGAGGAGACCGGACGGAAACACTGAAGCTTTCTTT
TRBD1 | NA | 11 | TRBJ2-1 | TRBV19 | CASSMDRTQFF | TGTGCCAGTAGCATGGACAGGACGCAGTTCTTC
TRBD2 | NA | 12 | TRBJ2-2 | TRBV5-4 | CASTGRGGELFF | TGTGCCAGTACCGGGAGGGGAGGGGAGCTGTTTTTT
NA | NA | 14 | TRBJ1-1 | TRBV7-3 | CASSLTGQNTEAFF | TGTGCCAGCAGCTTAACGGGACAGAACACTGAAGCTTTCTTT
NA | NA | 13 | TRBJ2-1 | TRBV7-3 | CASSLIADNEQFF | TGTGCCAGCAGCTTAATAGCGGACAATGAGCAGTTCTTC
NA | NA | 19 | TRBJ2-1 | TRBV19 | CASSLGAKLKEASYNEQFF | TGTGCCAGCAGCCTGGGAGCCAAACTAAAGGAAGCCTCCTACAATGAGCAGTTCTTC
TRBD2 | NA | 17 | TRBJ2-5 | TRBV11-3 | CASSFKDVSGRRETQYF | TGTGCCAGCAGCTTTAAGGACGTTAGCGGGCGCCGAGAGACCCAGTACTTC
NA | NA | 15 | TRBJ2-1 | TRBV28 | CASSLVPSSYNEQFF | TGTGCCAGCAGTCTCGTCCCCAGCTCCTACAATGAGCAGTTCTTC
NA | few | 13 | TRBJ2-7 | TRBV12-3/TRBV12-4 | CASSRDISYEQYF | TGTGCCAGCAGTCGGGACATCTCCTACGAGCAGTACTTC
TRBD1 | NA | 15 | TRBJ2-3 | TRBV6-1 | CASSVHRGSTDTQYF | TGTGCCAGCAGTGTCCACAGGGGTAGCACAGATACGCAGTATTTT
TRBD2 | NA | 15 | TRBJ2-7 | TRBV9 | CASTVGLAGSYEQYF | TGTGCCAGCACCGTAGGACTAGCGGGGTCCTACGAGCAGTACTTC
NA | once | 15 | TRBJ1-3 | TRBV6-5 | CASSRDRSSGNTIYF | TGTGCCAGCAGCCGAGACAGAAGCTCTGGAAACACCATATATTTT
TRBD2 | NA | 14 | TRBJ2-1 | TRBV29-1 | CSADLAGYNNEQFF | TGCAGCGCCGATCTAGCGGGGTATAACAATGAGCAGTTCTTC
TRBD2 | NA | 16 | TRBJ2-5 | TRBV2 | CASSDRGLAGGIAQYF | TGTGCCAGCAGTGATAGGGGTTTAGCGGGGGGAATCGCCCAGTACTTC
NA | NA | 14 | TRBJ1-2 | TRBV9 | CASSPPGGGYGYTF | TGTGCCAGCAGCCCTCCCGGGGGGGGCTATGGCTACACCTTC
TRBD1 | NA | 15 | TRBJ1-4 | TRBV7-9 | CASSATGGTNEKLFF | TGTGCCAGCAGCGCTACAGGGGGGACTAATGAAAAACTGTTTTTT
TRBD2 | NA | 17 | TRBJ2-1 | TRBV27 | CASSLYGGGAFRDEQFF | TGTGCCAGCAGTTTATACGGCGGGGGGGCCTTTCGGGATGAGCAGTTCTTC
NA | NA | 12 | TRBJ1-3 | TRBV4-1 | CASSQAGNTIYF | TGCGCCAGCAGCCAAGCAGGAAACACCATATATTTT
NA | few | 14 | TRBJ1-1 | TRBV10-1 | CASPPGHLNTEAFF | TGCGCCAGCCCCCCGGGACACCTGAACACTGAAGCTTTCTTT
NA | once | 13 | TRBJ1-2 | TRBV6-5 | CASRVGSSYGYTF | TGTGCCAGCAGAGTCGGGTCTTCCTATGGCTACACCTTC
TRBD1 | few | 14 | TRBJ1-1 | TRBV9 | CASSATGKDTEAFF | TGTGCCAGCAGCGCGACAGGGAAGGATACTGAAGCTTTCTTT
NA | NA | 13 | TRBJ2-7 | TRBV6-5 | CASIMGATYEQYF | TGTGCCAGCATTATGGGAGCTACCTACGAGCAGTACTTC
NA | NA | 13 | TRBJ2-2 | TRBV14 | CASSRGYGGELFF | TGTGCCAGCAGCCGAGGGTACGGCGGGGAGCTGTTTTTT
TRBD1 | NA | 16 | TRBJ2-5 | TRBV5-4 | CASSARDREVLETQYF | TGTGCCAGCAGCGCGAGGGACAGGGAAGTTTTGGAGACCCAGTACTTC
TRBD2 | NA | 16 | TRBJ2-7 | TRBV11-2 | CASSYRTGLAGPEQYF | TGTGCCAGCAGCTACCGCACGGGGCTAGCGGGGCCCGAGCAGTACTTC
NA | NA | 15 | TRBJ2-7 | TRBV6-1 | CASSEWGRRSYEQYF | TGTGCCAGCAGTGAATGGGGCAGGCGCTCCTACGAGCAGTACTTC
NA | once | 13 | TRBJ1-1 | TRBV6-5 | CASSLIRATEAFF | TGTGCCAGCAGTTTAATTAGAGCCACCGAAGCTTTCTTT
NA | NA | 15 | TRBJ1-4 | TRBV11-2 | CASSLDAGTNEKLFF | TGTGCCAGCAGCTTAGACGCAGGGACAAATGAAAAACTGTTTTTT
NA | once | 13 | TRBJ1-2 | TRBV15 | CATSRASPDGYTF | TGTGCCACCAGCAGAGCGTCCCCGGATGGCTACACCTTC
TRBD1 | NA | 16 | TRBJ2-3 | TRBV7-9 | CASSPRTGMPTDTQYF | TGTGCCAGCAGCCCCAGGACAGGGATGCCCACAGATACGCAGTATTTT
NA | NA | 13 | TRBJ1-3 | TRBV11-2 | CASSLASEGTIYF | TGTGCCAGCAGCTTAGCCAGTGAGGGCACCATATATTTT
NA | NA | 11 | TRBJ2-7 | TRBV10-2 | CASSAVDEQYF | TGCGCCAGCAGTGCGGTTGACGAGCAGTACTTC
TRBD1 | NA | 15 | TRBJ2-3 | TRBV27 | CASSFINRGADTQYF | TGTGCCAGCAGTTTCATAAACAGGGGAGCAGATACGCAGTATTTT
NA | NA | 18 | TRBJ2-7 | TRBV19 | CASSIDLRGQGQPFEQYF | TGTGCCAGTAGTATAGATCTAAGAGGGCAGGGGCAGCCCTTCGAGCAGTACTTC
NA | NA | 14 | TRBJ2-1 | TRBV10-1 | CASSESGGRREQFF | TGCGCCAGCAGTGAGTCGGGTGGGAGACGCGAGCAGTTCTTC
TRBD2 | NA | 17 | TRBJ2-3 | TRBV14 | CASSNVERGPQGDTQYF | TGTGCCAGCAGCAACGTAGAGCGGGGCCCCCAGGGAGATACGCAGTATTTT
NA | NA | 19 | TRBJ2-2 | TRBV5-1 | CASNFGLLKGQLDTGELFF | TGCGCCAGCAACTTCGGGCTACTAAAGGGGCAGTTGGACACCGGGGAGCTGTTTTTT
TRBD1 | NA | 19 | TRBJ1-4 | TRBV11-2 | CASSPMVGLGTVFHEKLFF | TGTGCCAGCAGCCCCATGGTGGGGTTGGGGACAGTGTTTCATGAAAAACTGTTTTTT
NA | NA | 13 | TRBJ1-2 | TRBV5-1 | CASSLAGNYGYTF | TGCGCCAGCAGCTTGGCAGGGAACTATGGCTACACCTTC
TRBD1 | NA | 16 | TRBJ2-5 | TRBV27 | CASSLTGTGGYETQYF | TGTGCCAGCAGTTTGACCGGGACAGGGGGCTACGAGACCCAGTACTTC
TRBD2 | NA | 17 | TRBJ2-3 | TRBV5-1 | CASSLAGLAGGTDTQYF | TGCGCCAGCAGCTTGGCCGGACTAGCGGGGGGCACAGATACGCAGTATTTT
NA | NA | 15 | TRBJ2-7 | TRBV5-5 | CASSLWSGWTYEQYF | TGTGCCAGCAGCTTGTGGTCAGGGTGGACCTACGAGCAGTACTTC
TRBD1 | NA | 15 | TRBJ1-5 | TRBV28 | CASQTTGRSNQPQHF | TGTGCCAGCCAGACGACAGGGCGTAGCAATCAGCCCCAGCATTTT
NA | NA | 16 | TRBJ2-3 | TRBV7-2 | CASSLVGLRVADTQYF | TGTGCCAGCAGCTTAGTGGGCTTGAGGGTTGCAGATACGCAGTATTTT
TRBD1 | NA | 15 | TRBJ2-7 | TRBV30 | CARSVGWGTDYEQYF | TGTGCCCGGAGTGTGGGTTGGGGGACAGACTACGAGCAGTACTTC
TRBD1 | many | 14 | TRBJ2-7 | TRBV19 | CASSKTGVSYEQYF | TGTGCCAGTAGTAAGACAGGGGTGTCCTACGAGCAGTACTTC
TRBD1 | NA | 12 | TRBJ2-7 | TRBV6-5 | CASTQGAGEQYF | TGTGCCAGCACCCAGGGGGCGGGGGAGCAGTACTTC